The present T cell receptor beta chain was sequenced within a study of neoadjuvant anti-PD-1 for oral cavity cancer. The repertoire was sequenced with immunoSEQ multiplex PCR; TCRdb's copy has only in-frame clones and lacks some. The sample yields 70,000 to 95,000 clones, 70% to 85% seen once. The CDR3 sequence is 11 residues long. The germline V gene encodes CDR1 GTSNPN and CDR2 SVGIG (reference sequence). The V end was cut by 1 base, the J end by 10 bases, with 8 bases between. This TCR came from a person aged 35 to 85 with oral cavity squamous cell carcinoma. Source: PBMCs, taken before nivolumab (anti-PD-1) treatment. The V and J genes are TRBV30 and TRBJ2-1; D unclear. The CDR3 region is CAWSGRREQFF. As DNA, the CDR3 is TGTGCCTGGAGTGGACGGCGGGAGCAGTTCTTC. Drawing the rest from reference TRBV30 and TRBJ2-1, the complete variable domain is SQTIHQWPATLVQPVGSPLSLECTVEGTSNPNLYWYRQAAGRGLQLLFYSVGIGQISSEVPQNLSASRPQDRQFILSSKKLLLSDSGFYLCAWSGRREQFFGPGTRLTVL.